These 26 T cell receptor beta chains came from one sample sequenced in a study of T-cell reconstitution after alpha-beta-depleted transplantation in children. For TCRbeta, the library was prepared with unique molecular identifiers. One entry per CDR3 protein results from TCRdb running MiXCR on the PCR reads. The sample contains 97,000 or so distinct CDR3 sequences, about 7.5% of which appear only once. The sequencing here drew on PBMCs, taken before TCRalphabeta/CD19-depleted stem cell transplant. All receptors come from a boy between 2 and 15 years old with acute lymphoblastic leukemia, due to receive a stem cell transplant.

This clonotype came up many times. CDR3 in amino acids: CASSYSIAAADTQYF. The CDR3 DNA sequence: TGTGCCAGCAGTTACTCGATTGCGGCCGCAGATACGCAGTATTTT. This chain joins TRBV6-5 and TRBJ2-3, with D unclear. The CDR3 has 15 residues. CDR1 MNHEY and CDR2 SVGAGI come from the germline V gene. V lost 0 bases to trimming and J lost 4 bases, with 11 bases between them.

This clonotype was observed a few times. The chain uses TRBV24-1 and TRBJ1-1; 9 nucleotides match TRBD1. V was clipped by 4 bases and J by 0 bases; unmatched bases: 17. Germline CDR1 KGHDR, CDR2 SFDVKD. The CDR3 sequence is 20 residues long. The CDR3 DNA follows: TGTGCCACCAGTGAACCTCGCCCGTGGACTTACAGGGGGCTGAACACTGAAGCTTTCTTT. This codes for CATSEPRPWTYRGLNTEAFF.

This clonotype was observed a handful of times. V usage is TRBV5-1 and J usage is TRBJ1-1, with unresolved D. Between the trimmed V and J ends, which lost 3 bases and 5 bases, there was a span of 26 bases. CDR3 length equals 18 residues. CDR1 is SGHRS and CDR2 is YFSETQ in the germline V gene. The CDR3 nucleotides are TGCGCCAGCAGCTCTGGGCCTGGGTTCGGGGTGGAAAGGACTGAAGCTTTCTTT. Translated: CASSSGPGFGVERTEAFF. Drawing the rest from reference TRBV5-1 and TRBJ1-1, the complete variable domain is KAGVTQTPRYLIKTRGQQVTLSCSPISGHRSVSWYQQTPGQGLQFLFEYFSETQRNKGNFPGRFSGRQFSNSRSEMNVSTLELGDSALYLCASSSGPGFGVERTEAFFGQGTRLTVV.

This clonotype has more than one count but fewer than ten. Mismatch with germline at one junction end may stem from a read error. The chain recombines TRBV7-8 with TRBJ1-5, with a possible D match to TRBD1 (5 bases). Germline V CDR1 and CDR2: SGHVS, FQNEAQ. The CDR3 is 14 residues long. The CDR3 region has the DNA TGTGCCAGCAGCGGTGGGGGTTCGGGTCAGCTCCAGCATTTT. Translation: CASSGGGSGQLQHF.

There are many counts of this clonotype. The rearrangement uses TRBV20-1 and TRBJ1-1, with D unresolved. CDR1 and CDR2 (germline): DFQATT, SNEGSKA (reference sequence). The CDR3 loop spans 8 amino acids. Trimming stripped 6 bases from V and 12 bases from J, with 8 bases between. The CDR3 DNA sequence: TGCAGTGCCCCGGGATCTTTCTTT. As protein: CSAPGSFF.

Many counts were recorded for this clonotype. The rearrangement uses TRBV5-1 and TRBJ2-5; TRBD2 might be the D (5 bases). V lost 0 bases and J 2 bases, leaving 8 bases between the germline ends. Per the germline V gene, CDR1 is SGHRS and CDR2 is YFSETQ. The CDR3 has 14 residues. CDR3 in DNA: TGCGCCAGCAGCTTGGTCGGGGATCAAGAGACCCAGTACTTC. This translates into CASSLVGDQETQYF.

This clonotype was detected many times. V is TRBV5-6 and J is TRBJ2-7; D may be TRBD2 (6 bases). Trimming pared 3 bases from V and 5 bases from J, leaving 15 bases between. This CDR3 contains 14 residues. The V gene's germline CDR1 is SGHDT and CDR2 YYEEEE. CDR3 sequence: CASSWVGGTHEQYF. The CDR3 coding sequence is TGTGCCAGCAGCTGGGTGGGGGGAACCCACGAGCAGTACTTC.

This clonotype was seen only a few times. V gene TRBV29-1 combines with J gene TRBJ2-7; weak D call: TRBD1 (5 bases). V was trimmed by 6 bases and J by 1 base, leaving 10 bases between them. CDR1 SQVTM and CDR2 ANQGSEA come from the germline V gene. CDR3 length: 12 amino acids. The DNA for the CDR3 is TGCAGCGTACAGGACGGGTCCTACGAGCAGTACTTC. This gives the protein CSVQDGSYEQYF.

The V and J genes are TRBV2 and TRBJ2-7; D is ambiguous. V was trimmed by 4 bases and J by 0 bases, leaving 7 bases between them. CDR3 size: 13 residues. The germline CDR1 and CDR2 sequences are SNHLY and FYNNEI. For the CDR3, the DNA is TGTGCCAGCAGTGTAGGGAACTCCTACGAGCAGTACTTC. Translated, it gives CASSVGNSYEQYF.

This clonotype was observed a handful of times. This chain links TRBV6-1 with TRBJ1-6, with 10 bases lining up with TRBD1. Germline values: CDR1 MNHNS, CDR2 SASEGT. With 6 bases clipped from V and 10 bases from J, the junction kept 15 bases outside the gene matches. The CDR3 has 17 residues. The CDR3 bases are TGTGCCAGCAGGGGGACCTGGGGGGGACAGGGGAAATCACCCCTCCACTTT. As protein: CASRGTWGGQGKSPLHF.

There are a few counts of this clonotype. V usage is TRBV11-2 and J usage is TRBJ2-1; 8 bases align to TRBD1. The CDR3 is made up of 17 amino acids. V lost 1 base to trimming and J lost 4 bases; unmatched junction nucleotides: 9. Germline V gene lookup returns CDR1 SGHAT and CDR2 FQNNGV. Here the CDR3 DNA reads TGTGCCAGCAGCTTAGCCAGGGGGCGCCCCGGGTACAATGAGCAGTTCTTC. This sequence encodes CASSLARGRPGYNEQFF.

Only a few counts were recorded for this clonotype. This sequence joins TRBV6-1 and TRBJ2-3; the match to TRBD1 covers 7 bases. The CDR3 is 14 amino acids. Germline assignment: CDR1 MNHNS and CDR2 SASEGT. The J segment lost 1 base and the V segment lost 7 bases, leaving 5 bases of the junction unmatched. CDR3 nucleotide sequence: TGTGCCAGCAAAAGACAGGGCGGCACAGATACGCAGTATTTT. Translating it yields CASKRQGGTDTQYF.

This clonotype was observed a handful of times. J is TRBJ2-1 and V is TRBV12-3 or TRBV12-4, with D uncertain. The CDR3 is 12 amino acids. V shed 2 bases and J shed 8 bases, with 7 bases lying between them. The CDR3 region is CASSLWKDEQFF. In DNA, the CDR3 is TGTGCCAGCAGTTTATGGAAAGATGAGCAGTTCTTC.

V and J are TRBV9 and TRBJ2-3; no definite D call. The CDR3 has 12 amino acids. CDR1 and CDR2 (germline): SGDLS, YYNGEE. V was trimmed by 7 bases and J by 3 bases, leaving 9 bases between them. CDR3 DNA: TGTGCCAGCGTAGTGGGGACAGATACGCAGTATTTT. Translated, it gives CASVVGTDTQYF.

This rearrangement joins TRBV20-1 to TRBJ2-7, with D perhaps TRBD2 (5 bases). CDR1 is DFQATT, CDR2 SNEGSKA, per germline (reference sequence). This CDR3 contains 13 residues. With 5 bases removed from V and 2 bases from J, the gap between germline ends came to 13 bases. The CDR3 region has the DNA TGCAGTGCTGCCCCGACGGGAACCTACGAGCAGTACTTC. Its protein product is CSAAPTGTYEQYF.

The sample holds a few counts of this clonotype. The gene calls are TRBV2 and TRBJ2-6; 8 nucleotides agree with TRBD1. This CDR3 has 16 amino acids. V was pared by 7 bases and J by 4 bases, with 9 bases of the junction left unmatched. Per germline, CDR1 SNHLY and CDR2 FYNNEI. The CDR3 spells CASKIGQGRGANVLTF. Here the CDR3 DNA reads TGTGCCAGCAAAATCGGACAGGGCCGGGGGGCCAACGTCCTGACTTTC.

This clonotype has ten or more counts. The rearrangement uses TRBV6-1 and TRBJ1-5, with D possibly TRBD1 on 6 matching bases. Germline V gene data show CDR1 as MNHNS and CDR2 as SASEGT. CDR3 length: 15 amino acids. V was cut by 2 bases and J by 3 bases, with 11 bases left in between. CDR3 amino acids: CASSETGTNNQPQHF. The CDR3 DNA reads TGTGCCAGCAGTGAAACAGGGACGAACAATCAGCCCCAGCATTTT.

This clonotype was detected ten times or more. The chain uses TRBV7-2 and TRBJ2-6; D tentatively reads TRBD1 or TRBD2 (5 bases each). The CDR3 totals 15 residues. Trimming cost V 1 base and J 4 bases, with 8 bases left between them. Germline CDR1 and CDR2: SGHTA and FQGNSA. CDR3 sequence: CASSLGGAGANVLTF. The CDR3, as DNA: TGTGCCAGCAGCTTAGGAGGGGCCGGGGCCAACGTCCTGACTTTC. Full variable domain (rest looked up from reference TRBV7-2 and TRBJ2-6): GAGVSQSPSNKVTEKGKDVELRCDPISGHTALYWYRQSLGQGLEFLIYFQGNSAPDKSGLPSDRFSAERTGGSVSTLTIQRTQQEDSAVYLCASSLGGAGANVLTFGAGSRLTVL.

This chain connects TRBV12-3 or TRBV12-4 to TRBJ2-7; D remains ambiguous. The CDR3 length is 12 residues. V was trimmed by 4 bases and J by 6 bases, leaving 10 bases between them. CDR3 bases: TGTGCCAGCAGTTCAGACTGGGGCGAGCAGTACTTC. It translates to CASSSDWGEQYF.

This clonotype was recorded many times. The genes are TRBV20-1 and TRBJ2-5, with 9 bases matching TRBD2. Losses at the gene ends were 5 bases for V and 4 bases for J; bases not matched to a gene: 2. This CDR3 spans 12 amino acids. CDR1 and CDR2 from the germline V gene are DFQATT and SNEGSKA (reference sequence). CDR3 sequence: CSAGTSSETQYF. In nucleotides, the CDR3 is TGCAGTGCTGGGACTAGCTCAGAGACCCAGTACTTC.

This chain uses TRBV5-1 with TRBJ2-3, with TRBD2 matching 10 bases. Germline values: CDR1 SGHRS, CDR2 YFSETQ. Trimming took 0 bases from V and 0 from J; bases not matched to a gene: 4. There are 17 residues in the CDR3. The CDR3 nucleotides are TGCGCCAGCAGCTTGGTAACTAGCGGGGATAGCACAGATACGCAGTATTTT. Translating gives CASSLVTSGDSTDTQYF.

This clonotype was counted many times. The V call is TRBV27, the J call TRBJ1-6, with D perhaps matching TRBD1 (5 bases). Trimming removed 2 bases from V and 9 bases from J, with 11 bases in between. CDR1 MNHEY and CDR2 SMNVEV come from the germline V gene (reference sequence). This CDR3 has 14 amino acids. CDR3 protein: CASSLQGGSSPLHF. The DNA of the CDR3 is TGTGCCAGCAGTTTACAGGGAGGGAGTTCACCCCTCCACTTT.

The V gene is TRBV5-6, the J gene TRBJ2-5; the D gene is possibly TRBD1 (6 bases). Germline loops: CDR1 SGHDT, CDR2 YYEEEE. The CDR3 extends over 15 amino acids. V was trimmed by 4 bases and J by 4 bases, leaving 17 bases between them. Here the CDR3 DNA reads TGTGCCAGCAGCCCGGCCGGGACAATGGTAGAGACCCAGTACTTC. It translates to CASSPAGTMVETQYF.

The chain links TRBV27 to TRBJ2-4; D is unclear. Looked up from germline, CDR1 is MNHEY and CDR2 is SMNVEV (reference sequence). V lost 3 bases and J lost 3, with 18 bases in between. The CDR3 is 17 residues long. The CDR3 sequence is CASSFLPSAGGKNIQYF. CDR3 nucleotides: TGTGCCAGCAGTTTTCTCCCTTCTGCCGGCGGCAAAAACATTCAGTACTTC.

This clonotype showed up many times. This chain uses TRBV18 with TRBJ2-7, with a tentative D call TRBD1 (6 bases). The V end was cut by 3 bases, the J end by 3 bases, with 15 bases between. The CDR3 contains 15 residues. CDR1 KGHSH and CDR2 LQKENI come from the germline V gene. The CDR3 DNA sequence: TGTGCCAGCTCACCTGGGGGCAGGGCTAACTACGAGCAGTACTTC. As protein: CASSPGGRANYEQYF. Full variable domain (remainder filled in from reference TRBV18 and TRBJ2-7): NAGVMQNPRHLVRRRGQEARLRCSPMKGHSHVYWYRQLPEEGLKFMVYLQKENIIDESGMPKERFSAEFPKEGPSILRIQQVVRGDSAAYFCASSPGGRANYEQYFGPGTRLTVT.

The chain couples TRBV6-5 to TRBJ1-1; D is perhaps TRBD1 (6 bases). The CDR3 sequence is 14 residues long. Trimming removed 5 bases at V and 4 bases at J, with 14 bases between. Germline loops: CDR1 MNHEY, CDR2 SVGAGI. The CDR3 sequence is CASSPGTWATEAFF. CDR3 DNA: TGTGCCAGCAGTCCCGGGACATGGGCCACTGAAGCTTTCTTT.